The 16 T cell receptor beta chains in this list originate from one sample, sequenced in a study of cytotoxic CD8 clonotypes in ibrutinib-treated CLL. Assay: immunoSEQ multiplex PCR; the TCRdb copy retains only in-frame clones and omits some. The sample lists some 140,000 clones, about 91% occurring once. Sequenced material: PBMCs, taken after 12 months of ibrutinib treatment. These receptors came from a human donor with chronic lymphocytic leukemia.

This clone was detected once. This CDR3 reads CASSIGWGGNQPQHF. The DNA of the CDR3 is TGTGCCAGTAGTATAGGTTGGGGGGGCAATCAGCCCCAGCATTTT. The V call is TRBV19, the J call TRBJ1-5, with D possibly matching TRBD1 (5 bases). The CDR3 length is 15 residues. Germline CDR1 is LNHDA and CDR2 is SQIVND (reference sequence). Trimming stripped 1 base from V and 2 bases from J, with 9 bases between.

Only one count was recorded for this clone. The chain couples TRBV11-2 to TRBJ1-2; D may be TRBD1 (6 bases). Germline-derived CDR1 and CDR2 are SGHAT and FQNNGV. Deletions cut 4 bases from V and 8 bases from J, with 14 bases between. The CDR3 extends over 13 amino acids. CDR3 sequence reads: CASSSAGDRGYTF. In nucleotides, the CDR3 is TGTGCCAGCAGCTCGGCAGGGGATAGAGGCTACACCTTC.

V usage is TRBV7-9 and J usage is TRBJ1-1; D remains ambiguous. Trimming cost V 1 base and J 1 base, with 7 bases left between them. Germline V gives CDR1 SEHNR, CDR2 FQNEAQ (reference sequence). The CDR3 covers 14 residues. Here the CDR3 reads CASSLDKQNTEAFF. The CDR3 DNA sequence: TGTGCCAGCAGCTTAGATAAACAGAACACTGAAGCTTTCTTT.

The chain is built from TRBV7-8 and TRBJ1-1; no clear D gene. Trimming removed 2 bases at V and 1 base at J, with 5 bases between. There are 13 residues in the CDR3. Germline V gene lookup returns CDR1 SGHVS and CDR2 FQNEAQ. The DNA for the CDR3 is TGTGCCAGCAGCTTACGCCAGAACACTGAAGCTTTCTTT. This sequence encodes CASSLRQNTEAFF.

This sequence joins TRBV28 and TRBJ1-1; 7 positions match TRBD1. After removal of 3 bases from V and 0 bases from J, the junction contained 10 bases not matched to a gene. CDR3 length equals 17 residues. Germline V gene lookup returns CDR1 MDHEN and CDR2 SYDVKM. Here the CDR3 DNA reads TGTGCCAGCAGTTTTAGATCGTGGGACAGCATGAACACTGAAGCTTTCTTT. It encodes CASSFRSWDSMNTEAFF.

The chain combines TRBV19 with TRBJ2-1; TRBD2 aligns across 8 bases. Trimming removed 4 bases from V and 6 bases from J; junction bases left unmatched: 5. This CDR3 has 14 amino acids. CDR1 and CDR2 from the germline V gene are LNHDA and SQIVND (reference sequence). The CDR3 loop is CASSSLAGLNEQFF. The CDR3, as DNA: TGTGCCAGTAGTAGTCTAGCGGGTCTCAATGAGCAGTTCTTC.

Many counts were recorded for this clone. The J gene is TRBJ1-2, the V gene TRBV29-1, with no clear D. The CDR3 extends over 14 amino acids. Trimming left V 2 bases short and J 0 bases short, with 10 bases between. Germline CDR1 reads SQVTM; CDR2 reads ANQGSEA. This chain's CDR3 is CSVEKGFPNYGYTF. In DNA form, the CDR3 reads TGCAGCGTTGAAAAGGGTTTCCCTAACTATGGCTACACCTTC.

The sample holds a few counts of this clone. One junction end disagrees with the germline gene, perhaps due to a read error. The chain is built from TRBV7-7 and TRBJ2-7; tentatively, D is TRBD2 (5 bases). CDR1 is SSHAT, CDR2 FNYEAQ, per germline (reference sequence). This CDR3 has 14 residues. CDR3 DNA sequence: TGTGCTAGCAGCTTAAGCGGAAAGGCATACGAGCAGTACTTC. Protein: CASSLSGKAYEQYF.

The chain employs TRBV2 and TRBJ2-1; 9 nucleotides align to TRBD1. V lost 6 bases and J lost 7; bases outside the gene matches: 4. This CDR3 has 13 amino acids. Germline V gene lookup returns CDR1 SNHLY and CDR2 FYNNEI. As DNA, the CDR3 is TGTGCCAGCAGCGGACAGGGGAGTAATGAGCAGTTCTTC. Translating gives CASSGQGSNEQFF.

The chain couples TRBV30 to TRBJ1-2; D gene ambiguous. The CDR3 runs to 11 residues. V gave up 1 base and J gave up 4 bases, with 4 bases separating them. Germline-derived CDR1 and CDR2 are GTSNPN and SVGIG (reference sequence). The CDR3 DNA reads as TGTGCCTGGAGTGCTTCCTATGGCTACACCTTC. Translation: CAWSASYGYTF.

The chain recombines TRBV7-2 with TRBJ2-1, with 7 nucleotides matching TRBD1. This CDR3 has 15 amino acids. V lost 5 bases and J lost 6; bases outside the gene matches: 10. Looked up from germline, CDR1 is SGHTA and CDR2 is FQGNSA. The CDR3 region has the DNA TGTGCCAGCAGCCACATCGGAAACAGGGGCAATGAGCAGTTCTTC. Translated: CASSHIGNRGNEQFF.

This chain joins TRBV27 and TRBJ2-1; a possible D gene is TRBD2 (5 bases). The germline gives CDR1 MNHEY, CDR2 SMNVEV (reference sequence). Between the trimmed V and J ends, which lost 5 bases and 0 bases, there was a span of 17 bases. This CDR3 comprises 17 residues. The CDR3 DNA is TGTGCCAGCAGTAGAAATTCGGGGTCAGACTCCTACAATGAGCAGTTCTTC. This encodes CASSRNSGSDSYNEQFF.

The genes are TRBV27 and TRBJ1-5; TRBD1 might be the D (5 bases). This CDR3 is built from 14 residues. The ends were cut back, 2 bases at V and 15 bases at J, with 20 bases in the middle. CDR1 and CDR2 (germline): MNHEY, SMNVEV (reference sequence). The CDR3: CASSLGAGLRHSHF. The DNA for the CDR3 is TGTGCCAGCAGTTTAGGGGCAGGCCTCAGGCATTCGCATTTT.

The chain recombines TRBV6-5 with TRBJ2-3, with 13 bases matching TRBD2. The CDR3 sequence is 16 residues long. Germline CDR1 reads MNHEY; CDR2 reads SVGAGI. Losses at the gene ends were 0 bases for V and 6 bases for J; bases not matched to a gene: 3. The CDR3 here is CASSYSRTSGSDTQYF. In DNA form, the CDR3 reads TGTGCCAGCAGTTACTCGAGGACTAGCGGGAGCGATACGCAGTATTTT.

This rearrangement joins TRBV10-3 to TRBJ2-5; D gene ambiguous. This CDR3 contains 13 residues. Germline values: CDR1 ENHRY, CDR2 SYGVKD. The V gene lost 0 bases and the J gene lost 4 bases, with 6 bases spanning the gap. The CDR3 DNA sequence: TGTGCCATCAGTGAGTCAGTGGGAGAGACCCAGTACTTC. Amino acids: CAISESVGETQYF.

The genes are TRBV9 and TRBJ1-2; 9 nucleotides line up with TRBD1. CDR3 length equals 14 residues. The V gene end was trimmed by 2 bases and the J gene end by 4 bases; junction bases not matched to a gene: 3. In germline, CDR1 is SGDLS, CDR2 YYNGEE. CDR3 protein: CASSVGQGIYGYTF. The CDR3 region has the DNA TGTGCCAGCAGCGTTGGACAGGGGATCTATGGCTACACCTTC. The complete variable domain, with remaining parts taken from reference TRBV9 and TRBJ1-2, reads DSGVTQTPKHLITATGQRVTLRCSPRSGDLSVYWYQQSLDQGLQFLIQYYNGEERAKGNILERFSAQQFPDLHSELNLSSLELGDSALYFCASSVGQGIYGYTFGSGTRLTVV.